These 21 T cell receptor beta chains came from one sample sequenced in a study of T cell responses to AZD1222 COVID-19 vaccine. Produced via immunoSEQ multiplex PCR; TCRdb's table is partial and in-frame only. The sample consists of about 75,000 clones, about 87% of them appearing once. The sample here was peripheral blood, taken 28 days after the second dose of the MenACWY control vaccine. The receptors originated from an adult who received the MenACWY meningococcal vaccine as a control.

The chain carries TRBV4-1 and TRBJ1-5; 10 nucleotides line up with TRBD1. V was clipped by 5 bases and J by 7 bases; unmatched bases: 11. There are 16 residues in the CDR3. Germline V lookup: CDR1 MGHRA, CDR2 YSYEKL. CDR3 amino acids: CASSYGQTGGGQPQHF. CDR3 nucleotide sequence: TGCGCCAGCAGCTACGGACAGACAGGGGGCGGACAGCCCCAGCATTTT.

This rearrangement joins TRBV18 to TRBJ1-5, with TRBD1 as a possible D gene (6 bases). CDR3 length: 13 residues. With 2 bases removed from V and 7 bases from J, the gap between germline ends came to 9 bases. Germline V lookup: CDR1 KGHSH, CDR2 LQKENI. The CDR3: CASSPEQGQPQHF. For the CDR3, the DNA is TGTGCCAGCTCACCAGAACAGGGCCAGCCCCAGCATTTT.

The chain employs TRBV7-8 and TRBJ2-3; 12 nucleotides agree with TRBD2. CDR1 is SGHVS, CDR2 FQNEAQ, per germline. This CDR3 contains 15 residues. After removal of 4 bases from V and 4 bases from J, the junction contained 3 bases not matched to a gene. The CDR3 protein is CASSWTSGNADTQYF. The CDR3 nucleotides read TGTGCCAGCAGCTGGACTAGCGGGAATGCAGATACGCAGTATTTT. Supplemented by reference TRBV7-8 and TRBJ2-3, the full variable domain reads GAGVSQSPRYKVAKRGQDVALRCDPISGHVSLFWYQQALGQGPEFLTYFQNEAQLDKSGLPSDRFFAERPEGSVSTLKIQRTQQEDSAVYLCASSWTSGNADTQYFGPGTRLTVL.

This chain uses TRBV14 with TRBJ2-7, with D maybe TRBD1 (6 bases). The germline V and J ends were trimmed by 4 bases and 1 base, with 17 bases remaining between them. This CDR3 region has 16 residues. Germline V CDR1 and CDR2: SGHDN, FVKESK. CDR3 sequence: CASSPLSRDTSYEQYF. As DNA, the CDR3 is TGTGCCAGCAGCCCGCTTTCCCGGGACACTTCCTACGAGCAGTACTTC.

The chain recombines TRBV6-5 with TRBJ2-3, with TRBD1 matching 8 bases. V trimming: 6 bases; J trimming: 4 bases; junction bases outside the gene matches: 9. Looked up from germline, CDR1 is MNHEY and CDR2 is SVGAGI. The CDR3 consists of 15 residues. CDR3 in amino acids: CASRTSGGRADTQYF. CDR3 sequence (DNA): TGTGCCAGCAGGACCTCAGGGGGCCGCGCAGATACGCAGTATTTT.

V and J are TRBV3-1 (or the pseudogene TRBV3-2) and TRBJ1-2; TRBD1 might be the D (6 bases). Between the trimmed V and J ends, which lost 2 bases and 13 bases, there was a span of 17 bases. The CDR3 loop spans 13 amino acids. The germline V gene has CDR1 LGHDT and CDR2 YNNKEL (reference sequence). The CDR3 nucleotides read TGTGCCAGCAGCCAAATTCCACAGGGTTTGTGCACCTTC. Translating it yields CASSQIPQGLCTF.

V and J are TRBV6-5 and TRBJ1-2, with 9 bases that match TRBD1. J gave up 2 bases and V 3 bases, and 4 bases lay outside the gene matches. CDR1 MNHEY and CDR2 SVGAGI come from the germline V gene. The CDR3 extends over 15 amino acids. CDR3 protein: CASSYPGQGNYGYTF. Written as DNA, the CDR3 is TGTGCCAGCAGTTATCCGGGACAGGGAAACTATGGCTACACCTTC.

This chain uses TRBV4-3 with TRBJ1-2, with TRBD1 as a possible D gene (5 bases). The germline V gene encodes CDR1 LGHNA and CDR2 YSLEER. The V gene lost 2 bases and the J gene lost 7 bases, with 20 bases spanning the gap. The CDR3 has 16 residues. In nucleotides, the CDR3 is TGCGCCAGCAGCCAAAGTCAACATTGGACATCAGTTGGCTACACCTTC. This translates into CASSQSQHWTSVGYTF.

This rearrangement joins TRBV6-5 to TRBJ1-2; 9 nucleotides align to TRBD1. This CDR3 has 15 residues. CDR1 and CDR2 (germline): MNHEY, SVGAGI. Here the CDR3 reads CAAGGTGMGRGGYTF. The CDR3 coding sequence is TGTGCGGCAGGCGGGACAGGGATGGGTAGGGGCGGCTACACCTTC.

V is TRBV5-4 and J is TRBJ2-7; a possible D gene is TRBD2 (5 bases). Deletions cut 0 bases from V and 3 bases from J, with 10 bases between. The CDR3 totals 14 residues. Germline CDR1 and CDR2: SGHNT and YYREEE (reference sequence). CDR3 DNA sequence: TGTGCCAGCAGCTTGGCTCGGGGTGGCTACGAGCAGTACTTC. The encoded protein is CASSLARGGYEQYF.

The chain has TRBV7-8 and TRBJ2-7; 9 bases agree with TRBD2. Germline V gene lookup returns CDR1 SGHVS and CDR2 FQNEAQ. With V trimmed by 1 base and J by 3 bases, 4 bases remained unmatched. The CDR3 is 15 residues long. Written as DNA, the CDR3 is TGTGCCAGCAGCTTAGAGACTAGCGGAGTCTACGAGCAGTACTTC. This encodes CASSLETSGVYEQYF.

This clone appeared a single time. The chain has TRBV28 and TRBJ2-3; possible D gene TRBD2, 6 bases. Per germline, CDR1 MDHEN and CDR2 SYDVKM. V lost 5 bases and J 3 bases, leaving 21 bases between the germline ends. The CDR3 spans 17 residues. This CDR3 is CASSPLIPTRSTDTQYF. The DNA for the CDR3 is TGTGCCAGCAGTCCACTCATTCCGACTAGATCTACAGATACGCAGTATTTT.

The rearrangement uses TRBV5-1 and TRBJ1-5, with a tentative D call TRBD1 (5 bases). Trimming took 2 bases from V and 0 from J, leaving 15 bases between them. This CDR3 is built from 17 residues. The V gene's germline CDR1 is SGHRS and CDR2 YFSETQ. The CDR3 protein is CASSFGAGGYSNQPQHF. The CDR3 coding sequence is TGCGCCAGCAGCTTTGGGGCCGGTGGTTATAGCAATCAGCCCCAGCATTTT.

This chain uses TRBV30 with TRBJ1-2, with 10 bases that match TRBD1. CDR1 is GTSNPN and CDR2 is SVGIG in the germline V gene (reference sequence). The V gene end was trimmed by 3 bases and the J gene end by 8 bases; junction bases not matched to a gene: 15. The CDR3 runs to 16 residues. In nucleotides, the CDR3 is TGTGCCTGGAGCGGATACCGGGACAGGGGATCGGAAGGCTACACCTTC. Translated: CAWSGYRDRGSEGYTF.

As DNA, the CDR3 is TGTGCCAGCAGTGAGGGCAGTTATTCACCCCTCCACTTT. Its translation: CASSEGSYSPLHF. The V gene is TRBV2, the J gene TRBJ1-6, with unresolved D. Looked up from germline, CDR1 is SNHLY and CDR2 is FYNNEI. This CDR3 region has 13 residues. Trimming shortened V by 3 bases and J by 8 bases, and 8 bases separated the two germline ends.

The chain is built from TRBV5-1 and TRBJ2-5, with D perhaps TRBD1 or TRBD2 (6 bases each). In germline, CDR1 is SGHRS, CDR2 YFSETQ. The CDR3 is 15 amino acids. V was cut by 0 bases and J by 5 bases, with 14 bases left in between. CDR3 DNA sequence: TGCGCCAGCAGCTTGGGGGGGGCGCCAAGCGAGACCCAGTACTTC. It yields the protein CASSLGGAPSETQYF.

V is TRBV5-4 and J is TRBJ1-1, with D perhaps matching TRBD1 (5 bases). The CDR3 totals 14 residues. CDR1 is SGHNT, CDR2 YYREEE, per germline (reference sequence). V was trimmed by 5 bases and J by 0 bases, leaving 11 bases between them. As DNA, the CDR3 is TGTGCCAGCAGAGACCAGGGCATGAACACTGAAGCTTTCTTT. Amino acid sequence: CASRDQGMNTEAFF.

This sequence joins TRBV6-5 and TRBJ2-1; 7 nucleotides line up with TRBD1. J was trimmed by 4 bases and V by 9 bases; bases with no gene match: 12. CDR1 MNHEY and CDR2 SVGAGI come from the germline V gene. The CDR3 extends over 15 amino acids. CDR3 sequence: CASTQPGTAYNEQFF. CDR3 bases: TGTGCCAGTACCCAGCCCGGGACAGCTTACAATGAGCAGTTCTTC.

This sequence joins TRBV7-2 and TRBJ2-7; no firm D call. The CDR3 is made up of 15 amino acids. V lost 5 bases to trimming and J lost 1 base, with 15 bases between them. Looked up from germline, CDR1 is SGHTA and CDR2 is FQGNSA. This CDR3 reads CASSATGFGSYEQYF. The CDR3 DNA follows: TGTGCCAGCAGCGCAACCGGCTTTGGGTCCTACGAGCAGTACTTC.

J is TRBJ1-1 and V is TRBV5-1, with 7 positions matching TRBD1. Trimming removed 4 bases from V and 1 base from J; junction bases left unmatched: 7. The CDR3 sequence is 15 residues long. Looked up from germline, CDR1 is SGHRS and CDR2 is YFSETQ. Here the CDR3 DNA reads TGCGCCAGCAGCCCTGGACAGGAGAAGAACACTGAAGCTTTCTTT. Amino acid sequence: CASSPGQEKNTEAFF. Looking up the rest from reference TRBV5-1 and TRBJ1-1 gives the full variable domain: KAGVTQTPRYLIKTRGQQVTLSCSPISGHRSVSWYQQTPGQGLQFLFEYFSETQRNKGNFPGRFSGRQFSNSRSEMNVSTLELGDSALYLCASSPGQEKNTEAFFGQGTRLTVV.

The V call is TRBV6-5, the J call TRBJ2-1, with TRBD1 matching over 9 bases. Germline-derived CDR1 and CDR2 are MNHEY and SVGAGI. The CDR3 covers 15 residues. V shed 5 bases and J 3 bases; nucleotides not matched to a gene: 5. Written as DNA, the CDR3 is TGTGCCAGCAGTCCCGGGACAGGGATCTACAATGAGCAGTTCTTC. It encodes CASSPGTGIYNEQFF.